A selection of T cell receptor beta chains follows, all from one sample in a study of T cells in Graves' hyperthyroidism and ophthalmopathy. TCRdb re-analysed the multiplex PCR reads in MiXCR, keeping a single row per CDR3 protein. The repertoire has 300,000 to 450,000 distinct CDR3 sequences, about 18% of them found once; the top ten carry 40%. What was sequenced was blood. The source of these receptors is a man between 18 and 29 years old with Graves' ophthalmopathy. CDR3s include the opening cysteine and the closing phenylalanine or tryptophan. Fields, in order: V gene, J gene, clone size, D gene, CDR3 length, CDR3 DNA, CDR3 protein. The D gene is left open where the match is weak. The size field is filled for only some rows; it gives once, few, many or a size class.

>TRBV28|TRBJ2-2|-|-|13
TGTGCCAGCAGGTCTCATAACACCGGGGAGCTGTTTTTT
CASRSHNTGELFF
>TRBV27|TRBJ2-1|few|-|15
TGTGCCAGCAGCCCGGCGGGGCCCCCTTACAATGAGCAGTTCTTC
CASSPAGPPYNEQFF
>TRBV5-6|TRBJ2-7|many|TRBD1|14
TGTGCCAGCGGAGTGGGGGACAGAGACTACGAGCAGTACTTC
CASGVGDRDYEQYF
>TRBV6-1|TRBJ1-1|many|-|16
TGTGCCAGCAGGAGAGAATTCGGGACCACTTCCACTGAAGCTTTCTTT
CASRREFGTTSTEAFF
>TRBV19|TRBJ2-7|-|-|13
TGTGCCAGTAGTATCCGACTGGACTACGAGCAGTACTTC
CASSIRLDYEQYF
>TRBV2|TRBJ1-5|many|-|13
TGTGCCAGCAGTTCTCTGGACAATCAGCCCCAGCATTTT
CASSSLDNQPQHF
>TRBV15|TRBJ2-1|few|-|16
TGTGCCACCAGCCGGAGCCGGTCAAGCTCCTACAATGAGCAGTTCTTC
CATSRSRSSSYNEQFF
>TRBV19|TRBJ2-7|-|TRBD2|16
TGTGCCAGTAGTCGCGGAACTAGCGGGGGACGCCACGAGCAGTACTTC
CASSRGTSGGRHEQYF
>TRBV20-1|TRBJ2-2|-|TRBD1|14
TGCAGTGCTGGGTCAACAGGGGGTGCCGGGGGGCTGTTTTTT
CSAGSTGGAGGLFF
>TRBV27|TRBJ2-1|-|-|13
TGTGCCAGCAGTCCGGGTCTCCACAATGAGCAGTTCTTC
CASSPGLHNEQFF